The rows below give T cell receptor beta chains drawn from one sample of a study of Ad26.COV2.S vaccination and SARS-CoV-2 variants. Sequencing used immunoSEQ multiplex PCR; TCRdb keeps in-frame clones, though not all of them. The sample lists some 520,000 clones, 87% occurring once. The starting material was peripheral blood, obtained in a trial of Ad26.COV2.S vaccine versus placebo. The receptors shown here come from a person between 18 and 65 years old who received the Ad26.COV2.S COVID-19 vaccine or a placebo. Both conserved end residues are part of each CDR3. A D gene is named only where the DNA matches it firmly. Not every row has a clone size; where given, it reads once, few, many or a size class.

j_call,d_call,clone_size,v_call,cdr3_aa,cdr3_nt
TRBJ1-1,NA,NA,TRBV7-3,CASSPRGGVNTEAFF,TGTGCCAGCAGCCCTAGGGGGGGTGTGAACACTGAAGCTTTCTTT
TRBJ2-7,TRBD2,NA,TRBV11-2,CASSFGRYEQYF,TGTGCCAGCAGCTTCGGGAGGTACGAGCAGTACTTC
TRBJ1-2,TRBD1,once,TRBV28,CASRWDSYGYTF,TGTGCCAGCAGGTGGGACAGCTATGGCTACACCTTC
TRBJ2-7,NA,NA,TRBV5-1,CASSSSASGPYEQYF,TGCGCCAGCAGCTCGTCAGCGTCTGGGCCCTACGAGCAGTACTTC
TRBJ1-2,NA,once,TRBV13,CASSQNGGKSYGYTF,TGTGCCAGCAGCCAGAATGGCGGCAAAAGCTATGGCTACACCTTC
TRBJ2-3,NA,NA,TRBV9,CASSVASGQRTDTQYF,TGTGCCAGCAGCGTAGCGTCAGGACAAAGAACAGATACGCAGTATTTT
TRBJ2-7,NA,NA,TRBV19,CASSTDYEQYF,TGTGCCAGTAGCACTGACTACGAGCAGTACTTC
TRBJ2-5,NA,NA,TRBV19,CASSIWGQETQYF,TGTGCCAGTAGTATCTGGGGGCAGGAGACCCAGTACTTC
TRBJ2-1,NA,NA,TRBV18,CASSLTGRTYNEQFF,TGTGCCAGCTCCCTAACAGGCCGGACCTACAATGAGCAGTTCTTC
TRBJ1-2,NA,NA,TRBV9,CASSVDQAGGYTF,TGTGCCAGCAGCGTAGATCAGGCAGGAGGCTACACCTTC
TRBJ2-3,TRBD2,NA,TRBV9,CASSVSPGVAGDRDTQYF,TGTGCCAGCAGCGTATCACCCGGGGTAGCGGGAGACAGAGATACGCAGTATTTT
TRBJ2-5,NA,NA,TRBV7-2,CASSAVETQYF,TGTGCCAGCAGCGCCGTGGAGACCCAGTACTTC
TRBJ2-3,NA,NA,TRBV4-2,CASSQDGAPRGLNTQYF,TGTGCCAGCAGCCAAGATGGAGCCCCCCGGGGGTTGAATACGCAGTATTTT
TRBJ2-7,TRBD2,NA,TRBV5-1,CASSLWAGAGRDYEQYF,TGCGCCAGCAGCTTGTGGGCGGGAGCTGGGAGAGACTACGAGCAGTACTTC
TRBJ1-2,TRBD1,NA,TRBV30,CAWKPAGQNYGYTF,TGTGCCTGGAAACCCGCGGGACAGAACTATGGCTACACCTTC
TRBJ2-3,NA,NA,TRBV15,CATRPGSTDTQYF,TGTGCCACCCGGCCGGGCTCTACAGATACGCAGTATTTT
TRBJ2-5,NA,NA,TRBV29-1,CSVDPGGETQYF,TGCAGCGTTGATCCAGGAGGGGAGACCCAGTACTTC
TRBJ2-5,TRBD1,NA,TRBV28,CASDRGYQETQYF,TGTGCCAGTGACAGGGGGTACCAAGAGACCCAGTACTTC
TRBJ2-7,NA,once,TRBV5-1,CASSLEGTGSYEQYF,TGCGCCAGCAGCTTGGAGGGGACTGGGTCCTACGAGCAGTACTTC
TRBJ1-1,TRBD1,NA,TRBV5-1,CASSRIRQGAGAEAFF,TGCGCCAGCAGCAGAATTCGACAGGGGGCGGGCGCTGAAGCTTTCTTT
TRBJ2-6,NA,NA,TRBV7-2,CASSSASGANVLTF,TGTGCCAGCAGCTCAGCCTCTGGGGCCAACGTCCTGACTTTC
TRBJ1-1,TRBD1,few,TRBV7-8,CASSQGTGVWTEAFF,TGTGCCAGCAGCCAGGGAACAGGGGTGTGGACTGAAGCTTTCTTT
TRBJ2-5,TRBD2,NA,TRBV2,CASSISSGSGETQYF,TGTGCCAGCAGTATCTCTAGCGGGAGTGGAGAGACCCAGTACTTC
TRBJ1-2,NA,NA,TRBV7-9,CASSLGSGRTNGYTF,TGTGCCAGCAGCTTAGGTTCGGGGCGGACAAATGGCTACACCTTC
TRBJ2-2,TRBD1,NA,TRBV7-6,CASSLVRDRAGELFF,TGTGCCAGCAGCTTAGTCCGGGACAGGGCCGGGGAGCTGTTTTTT
TRBJ1-1,NA,NA,TRBV9,CASSVEGVGTEAFF,TGTGCCAGCAGCGTAGAGGGTGTAGGCACTGAAGCTTTCTTT
TRBJ2-4,NA,NA,TRBV18,CASSGDRANIQYF,TGTGCCAGCTCAGGAGACCGGGCAAACATTCAGTACTTC
TRBJ2-1,TRBD1,NA,TRBV28,CASSPLTGRHNEQFF,TGTGCCAGCAGCCCTCTGACAGGGCGGCACAATGAGCAGTTCTTC
TRBJ1-6,TRBD1,NA,TRBV2,CASSQDRGRSPLHF,TGTGCCAGCAGTCAAGACAGGGGAAGATCACCCCTCCACTTT
TRBJ2-6,NA,NA,TRBV24-1,CATSDHSGANVLTF,TGTGCCACCAGTGATCACTCTGGGGCCAACGTCCTGACTTTC
TRBJ2-7,TRBD1,NA,TRBV11-1,CASSPRQGRIYEQYF,TGTGCCAGCAGCCCTCGACAGGGGAGGATCTACGAGCAGTACTTC
TRBJ2-3,TRBD2,NA,TRBV5-1,CASTYGGSSTDTQYF,TGCGCCAGCACTTACGGGGGGAGTTCTACAGATACGCAGTATTTT
TRBJ2-1,TRBD2,NA,TRBV11-3,CASSPGLAGGNEQFF,TGTGCCAGCAGCCCGGGACTAGCGGGAGGCAATGAGCAGTTCTTC
TRBJ2-7,NA,NA,TRBV6-5,CASRVLSTSGEQYF,TGTGCCAGCAGAGTCTTATCGACCTCGGGAGAGCAGTACTTC
TRBJ2-1,NA,NA,TRBV28,CASRETAYNEQFF,TGTGCCAGCAGGGAAACAGCATACAATGAGCAGTTCTTC
TRBJ2-1,NA,few,TRBV10-3,CAISETGGNGVNEQFF,TGTGCCATCAGTGAGACCGGGGGCAACGGGGTGAATGAGCAGTTCTTC
TRBJ1-2,NA,NA,TRBV6-6,CASSYPGGRGYTF,TGTGCCAGCAGTTACCCCGGGGGTCGAGGCTACACCTTC
TRBJ2-5,TRBD1,once,TRBV7-3,CASSYGTGTLETQYF,TGTGCCAGCAGCTACGGGACAGGGACGCTGGAGACCCAGTACTTC
TRBJ2-7,NA,NA,TRBV5-4,CASSLIPSYEQYF,TGTGCCAGCAGCTTAATTCCCTCCTACGAGCAGTACTTC
TRBJ2-2,TRBD1,NA,TRBV6-2/TRBV6-3,CASSYRQGRTGELFF,TGTGCCAGCAGTTACAGACAGGGCCGGACCGGGGAGCTGTTTTTT
TRBJ2-7,NA,NA,TRBV27,CASSLSLATFSYEQYF,TGTGCCAGCAGTTTATCGTTGGCTACCTTCTCCTACGAGCAGTACTTC
TRBJ2-1,NA,NA,TRBV28,CASSLSILARGQKAGIPLRQFF,TGTGCCAGCAGTTTGTCCATCTTGGCCAGGGGGCAGAAAGCGGGAATCCCACTTCGTCAGTTCTTC
TRBJ1-5,NA,NA,TRBV5-1,CASSLDSYSNQPQHF,TGCGCCAGCAGCCTCGACAGCTATAGCAATCAGCCCCAGCATTTT
TRBJ1-2,TRBD1,NA,TRBV29-1,CSVGGQGVSYGYTF,TGCAGCGTGGGGGGACAGGGGGTATCCTATGGCTACACCTTC
TRBJ2-2,NA,NA,TRBV4-1,CASSPATGWNTGELFF,TGCGCCAGCAGCCCAGCAACAGGGTGGAACACCGGGGAGCTGTTTTTT
TRBJ2-1,TRBD2,NA,TRBV10-3,CAISEMPGLASNEQFF,TGTGCCATCAGTGAGATGCCGGGACTAGCGTCGAATGAGCAGTTCTTC
TRBJ1-5,NA,NA,TRBV19,CASSRTSNQPQHF,TGTGCCAGTAGTAGGACAAGCAATCAGCCCCAGCATTTT
TRBJ2-7,NA,NA,TRBV9,CASSPTTDGYEQYF,TGTGCCAGCAGCCCTACGACCGACGGCTACGAGCAGTACTTC
TRBJ2-3,NA,NA,TRBV5-1,CASTSGHQLRGDTQYF,TGCGCCAGTACATCTGGACACCAACTTAGGGGAGATACGCAGTATTTT
TRBJ2-1,TRBD1,once,TRBV2,CASSETTRDRYNEQFF,TGTGCCAGCAGTGAAACCACTCGGGACAGATACAATGAGCAGTTCTTC
TRBJ2-3,TRBD2,NA,TRBV9,CASSVLAGASTDTQYF,TGTGCCAGCAGCGTACTAGCGGGGGCTAGCACAGATACGCAGTATTTT
TRBJ1-1,NA,NA,TRBV5-1,CASSLVRGNTEAFF,TGCGCCAGCAGCTTGGTCAGGGGGAACACTGAAGCTTTCTTT
TRBJ1-2,NA,NA,TRBV12-3/TRBV12-4,CASSSDRIYGYTF,TGTGCCAGCAGCTCCGACAGAATCTATGGCTACACCTTC
TRBJ2-1,NA,NA,TRBV11-2,CASSFAHLYNEQFF,TGTGCCAGCAGCTTTGCTCACTTATACAATGAGCAGTTCTTC
TRBJ2-7,TRBD2,once,TRBV28,CASSLRPGRGEDYEQYF,TGTGCCAGCAGTTTACGCCCTGGTCGGGGGGAGGACTACGAGCAGTACTTC
TRBJ2-3,TRBD1,NA,TRBV2,CASSEGRGRGTDTQYF,TGTGCCAGCAGTGAGGGTAGGGGGCGAGGCACAGATACGCAGTATTTT
TRBJ1-2,NA,many,TRBV19,CASSQGPAGNNGYTF,TGTGCCAGTAGTCAGGGCCCGGCGGGTAACAATGGCTACACCTTC
TRBJ1-1,NA,NA,TRBV5-4,CASGTNTEAFF,TGTGCCAGCGGGACGAACACTGAAGCTTTCTTT
TRBJ2-1,TRBD2,NA,TRBV24-1,CATSDVKSGSSYNEQFF,TGTGCCACCAGTGACGTAAAAAGCGGGAGCTCCTACAATGAGCAGTTCTTC